Sequencing of this T cell receptor (beta chain) was carried out in a study of T cell repertoires in cytomegalovirus infection (dated by TCRdb to about 2019). A note on the overall study: Donor HLA type was relevant to the analysis, as public TCR beta signatures indicated carriage of CMV infection together with the matching HLA type. What the research found in general, with its limitations: The ex vivo response was dominated by HLA-C-restricted CMV-specific TCR beta clonotypes, and the single most frequent clonotype in two of eight donors was supplied by these HLA-C-restricted clonotypes. Cumulative frequency of public TCR beta family members discriminated carriers of CMV infection plus the relevant HLA type in this cohort and an independent 352-donor cohort.

The reads were generated on an Illumina HiSeq 1500. The public sequencing data were trimmed at Q25 with fastp and processed into clonotypes with MiXCR by TCRdb, which kept only in-frame beta chains. Rows merge per CDR3 protein into single entries with the most common DNA and genes. The sample contains approximately 500,000 distinct CDR3 sequences, about 11% of them found a single time. Clones ranked in the top ten supply about 9.4% of the sample. CDR1 and CDR2 (SEHNR, FQNEAQ) derive from the germline V gene (reference sequence). The CDR3 sequence holds 14 residues, the cysteine and phenylalanine included. Here the CDR3 DNA is all that survives: 42 bases in frame from base 1. The junction carries 15 bases between V and J, which are trimmed by 6 bases and 4 bases respectively. Remarks on this clonotype: The target of this receptor is not known. The input lacks base qualities; no much larger clone sits a single base away.

The rearrangement joined TRBV7-9 to TRBJ1-1; confidence is insufficient to name the D gene. This sequence was found in a human donor in good health (CMV status not recorded). Some clones in this sample may be carry-over from other donors' samples. Input material: PBMCs. The bases read TGTGCCAGCAGTTTCGAGGGATCGGGCACTGAAGCTTTCTTT. Translated, this gives CASSFEGSGTEAFF. Supplemented by the reference TRBV7-9 and TRBJ1-1 proteins around the CDR3, the complete variable domain is DTGVSQNPRHKITKRGQNVTFRCDPISEHNRLYWYRQTLGQGPEFLTYFQNEAQLEKSRLLSDRFSAERPKGSFSTLEIQRTEQGDSAMYLCASSFEGSGTEAFFGQGTRLTVV.